The entry below describes one TCR beta chain. This clonotype was counted many times. The antigen it binds to is not known. No base quality information exists; no much larger clone differs at one position. The library was generated by PCR. The data were produced on an Illumina HiSeq 2500. TCR library preparation used molecular barcoding, with unique molecular identifiers applied to normalize quantification of the TCRbeta repertoire. The public reads were run again by TCRdb, first through fastp at Q25 and then through MiXCR, and only productive beta chains were kept. Each entry is one CDR3 protein sequence, shown with its most common DNA and genes. In all, the sample holds hundreds of thousands of distinct CDR3 sequences, and around 13% of those were seen once. Around 2.8% of the sample is in the top ten clones. Taken from cysteine to phenylalanine, the CDR3 has 14 residues. CDR3 DNA is the only sequence kept; it has 42 bases, read in frame from the first base. V is reduced by 5 bases and J by 0 bases, leaving a spacing of 10 bases between them. The germline V gene encodes CDR1 MNHEY and CDR2 SMNVEV (reference sequence).

The data belong to a study of T-cell reconstitution after alpha-beta-depleted transplantation in children (dated by TCRdb to between 2015 and 2016). The study in broad terms: The study quantitatively tracked T-cell immune reconstitution after TCRalphabeta/CD19-depleted allogeneic hematopoietic cell transplantation in children using TCR repertoire profiling.

The chain uses TRBV27 and TRBJ1-1; TRBD1 is a weak D gene call, 5 bases matching. This clonotype was obtained from a human donor who donated a stem cell graft to a child with acute lymphoblastic leukemia. The specimen comprised PBMCs from the stem cell graft donor, sampled from the stem cell graft. Here is the DNA: TGTGCCAGCAGTCCACAGGTTATGAACACTGAAGCTTTCTTT. This yields the protein CASSPQVMNTEAFF.